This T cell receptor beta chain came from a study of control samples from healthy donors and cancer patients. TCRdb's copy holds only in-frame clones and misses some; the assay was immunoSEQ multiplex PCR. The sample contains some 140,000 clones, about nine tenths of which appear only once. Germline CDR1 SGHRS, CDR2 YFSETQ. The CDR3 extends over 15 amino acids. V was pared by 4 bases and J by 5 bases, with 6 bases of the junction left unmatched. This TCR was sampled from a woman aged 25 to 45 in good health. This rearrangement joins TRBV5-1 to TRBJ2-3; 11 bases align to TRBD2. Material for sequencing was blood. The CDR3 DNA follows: TGCGCCAGCAGCCTTAGCGGGAGGGAGAGAGATACGCAGTATTTT. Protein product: CASSLSGRERDTQYF.